This entry lists 27 T cell receptor beta chains sequenced from one sample in a study of blood T cell repertoires in COVID-19 (TCRdb year 2020). Library construction relied on the immunoSEQ multiplex PCR assay. In TCRdb, the immuneACCESS table is reduced to in-frame sequences with V and J assigned. These tables do not hold every clone; where another copy was compared, an unresolved V gene accounts for under half, and the others remain unexplained. The sample yields roughly 48,000 clones; 80% to 85% were counted once. The ten most abundant clones make up about 60% of the sample. The sample was peripheral blood. The origin of the receptors is a man between 65 and 80 years old with acute or convalescent COVID-19.

This clone was observed a handful of times. The V call is TRBV6-5, the J call TRBJ2-3; 7 positions match TRBD2. J lost 5 bases, V lost 2 bases, and 4 bases had no gene match. CDR3 size: 14 residues. Germline CDR1 reads MNHEY; CDR2 reads SVGAGI. The CDR3 here is CASSYAGAIDTQYF. CDR3 nucleotide sequence: TGTGCCAGCAGTTACGCGGGAGCCATAGATACGCAGTATTTT.

The chain combines TRBV28 with TRBJ2-3; 11 positions agree with TRBD1. This CDR3 has 13 residues. With V trimmed by 10 bases and J by 7 bases, 7 bases remained unmatched. Germline V gives CDR1 MDHEN, CDR2 SYDVKM. The CDR3 region has the DNA TGTGCCACCCGGACAGGGGGCAATTATACGCAGTATTTT. Encoded protein: CATRTGGNYTQYF.

The chain employs TRBV30 and TRBJ1-4; TRBD1 agrees at 7 bases. The V gene end was trimmed by 2 bases and the J gene end by 5 bases; junction bases not matched to a gene: 5. This CDR3 has 14 residues. CDR1 and CDR2 (germline): GTSNPN, SVGIG (reference sequence). The CDR3 loop reads CAWSSPGGNEKLFF. In DNA, the CDR3 is TGTGCCTGGAGTAGTCCAGGGGGAAATGAAAAACTGTTTTTT.

This clone has a handful of counts. The chain combines TRBV4-3 with TRBJ2-1; D is possibly TRBD1 (6 bases). The CDR3 sequence is 14 residues long. Germline CDR1 and CDR2: LGHNA and YSLEER. The germline V and J ends were trimmed by 4 bases and 4 bases, with 11 bases remaining between them. The CDR3 spells CASSRDTEYNEQFF. In DNA, the CDR3 is TGCGCCAGCAGCCGGGACACGGAATACAATGAGCAGTTCTTC.

As regards this clone: The same CDR3 arises from other DNA sequences in this sample as well. The chain joins TRBV7-6 to TRBJ2-7; the D gene is possibly TRBD1 (5 bases). V was clipped by 2 bases and J by 3 bases, with 5 bases between them. Germline CDR1 is SGHVS and CDR2 is FNYEAQ. This CDR3 contains 12 residues. CDR3 coding DNA: TGTGCCAGCAGCTTAAGGGGCTACGAGCAGTACTTC. This gives the protein CASSLRGYEQYF.

The chain carries TRBV27 and TRBJ1-4; possibly TRBD1 for D (5 bases). The germline V gene encodes CDR1 MNHEY and CDR2 SMNVEV (reference sequence). The CDR3 spans 14 residues. V was pared by 4 bases and J by 2 bases, with 8 bases between. CDR3: CASSYGGTNEKLFF. CDR3 DNA sequence: TGTGCCAGCAGTTATGGGGGGACTAATGAAAAACTGTTTTTT.

This clone has more than one count but fewer than ten. The rearrangement joins TRBV5-1 to TRBJ1-6, with D uncertain. This CDR3 has 14 residues. Trimming shortened V by 0 bases and J by 14 bases, and 15 bases separated the two germline ends. Germline CDR1 SGHRS, CDR2 YFSETQ. The CDR3 sequence is CASSLEPAGMALHF. DNA for the CDR3: TGCGCCAGCAGCTTGGAACCTGCCGGGATGGCCCTCCACTTT.

V usage is TRBV7-2 and J usage is TRBJ2-7; maybe TRBD1 (7 bases). This CDR3 comprises 15 residues. CDR1 is SGHTA, CDR2 FQGNSA, per germline. V was clipped by 4 bases and J by 2 bases, with 15 bases between them. The CDR3 loop reads CASSSGGTETYEQYF. CDR3 nucleotides: TGTGCCAGCAGCTCAGGGGGGACGGAAACCTACGAGCAGTACTTC.

The rearrangement links TRBV7-9 to TRBJ1-2; a possible D gene is TRBD1 (5 bases). Trimming stripped 2 bases from V and 4 bases from J, with 11 bases between. Germline V CDR1 and CDR2: SEHNR, FQNEAQ (reference sequence). This CDR3 has 14 residues. The CDR3 DNA is TGTGCCAGCAGCTTACCTCAGGGCGCCTATGGCTACACCTTC. This codes for CASSLPQGAYGYTF.

This chain connects TRBV29-1 to TRBJ1-1, with 10 positions matching TRBD1. This CDR3 has 13 amino acids. V was pared by 8 bases and J by 4 bases, with 7 bases of the junction left unmatched. Per the germline V gene, CDR1 is SQVTM and CDR2 is ANQGSEA. The CDR3 sequence is CSLRDRGFTEAFF. Here the CDR3 DNA reads TGCAGCCTAAGGGACAGGGGTTTCACTGAAGCTTTCTTT.

The chain combines TRBV6-2 or TRBV6-3 with TRBJ1-2; TRBD1 matches at 9 bases. With V trimmed by 2 bases and J by 7 bases, 17 bases remained unmatched. Germline V gene data show CDR1 as MNHEY and CDR2 as SVGEGT. The CDR3 extends over 18 amino acids. The CDR3 here is CASSYPLDSDRGRAGYTF. In nucleotides, the CDR3 is TGTGCCAGCAGTTACCCCCTCGATTCGGACAGGGGAAGGGCTGGCTACACCTTC.

This sequence joins TRBV9 and TRBJ1-2, with D possibly matching TRBD1 (6 bases). The CDR3 spans 13 residues. Germline values: CDR1 SGDLS, CDR2 YYNGEE. The germline V and J ends were trimmed by 4 bases and 7 bases, with 14 bases remaining between them. In nucleotides, the CDR3 is TGTGCCAGCAGCCGAAATGGACAGAGTGGCTACACCTTC. Amino acid sequence: CASSRNGQSGYTF.

The chain recombines TRBV4-2 with TRBJ2-1; D is undetermined. Trimming took 4 bases from V and 9 from J, leaving 16 bases between them. Germline V CDR1 and CDR2: LGHNA, YNFKEQ. CDR3 length: 14 residues. CDR3: CASSPPVSTGEQFF. CDR3 in DNA: TGTGCCAGCAGCCCACCGGTTTCGACGGGTGAGCAGTTCTTC.

The chain is built from TRBV15 and TRBJ2-7; possible D gene TRBD1, 5 bases. Germline V lookup: CDR1 LNHNV, CDR2 YYDKDF (reference sequence). Deletions cut 4 bases from V and 0 bases from J, with 10 bases between. This CDR3 contains 14 residues. The CDR3 region is CATSTQGGSYEQYF. In DNA, the CDR3 is TGTGCCACCAGCACCCAGGGCGGCTCCTACGAGCAGTACTTC.

The chain links TRBV28 to TRBJ2-7, with TRBD1 matching over 10 bases. The germline CDR1 and CDR2 sequences are MDHEN and SYDVKM. The CDR3 extends over 16 amino acids. The junction had 14 bases not matched to a gene; V was cut back by 6 bases and J by 6 bases. The CDR3 loop is CASSSPGDRGVGEQYF. In nucleotides, the CDR3 is TGTGCCAGCAGCTCGCCGGGGGACAGGGGCGTAGGCGAGCAGTACTTC. The full variable domain, completed using reference TRBV28 and TRBJ2-7, is DVKVTQSSRYLVKRTGEKVFLECVQDMDHENMFWYRQDPGLGLRLIYFSYDVKMKEKGDIPEGYSVSREKKERFSLILESASTNQTSMYLCASSSPGDRGVGEQYFGPGTRLTVT.

The chain couples TRBV9 to TRBJ2-3; no firm D call. Germline CDR1 reads SGDLS; CDR2 reads YYNGEE. The CDR3 runs to 15 residues. With 7 bases removed from V and 3 bases from J, the gap between germline ends came to 18 bases. In DNA, the CDR3 is TGTGCCAGCGGGTTAGCAGACCGCCCTACAGATACGCAGTATTTT. Encoded protein: CASGLADRPTDTQYF.

The rearrangement joins TRBV27 to TRBJ1-2; D ambiguous. The V end lost 2 bases, the J end lost 8 bases, and 12 bases lay between the germline ends. The CDR3 has 13 residues. Germline values: CDR1 MNHEY, CDR2 SMNVEV (reference sequence). The CDR3 coding sequence is TGTGCCAGCAGTTTAACGGGGAACACGGGCTACACCTTC. Amino acids: CASSLTGNTGYTF.

This clone turned up a few times. This chain connects TRBV20-1 to TRBJ1-1; D gene ambiguous. The ends were cut back, 5 bases at V and 11 bases at J, with 12 bases in the middle. Germline V gene lookup returns CDR1 DFQATT and CDR2 SNEGSKA (reference sequence). There are 10 residues in the CDR3. This chain's CDR3 is CSASAARAFF. The CDR3 nucleotides read TGCAGTGCTTCCGCGGCGAGGGCTTTCTTT.

In this sample, this clone turned up a few times. The gene calls are TRBV4-2 and TRBJ2-2; 8 nucleotides align to TRBD2. Losses at the gene ends were 3 bases for V and 4 bases for J; bases not matched to a gene: 4. Per germline, CDR1 LGHNA and CDR2 YNFKEQ. The length of the CDR3 is 15 residues. The CDR3: CASSQSRGVTGELFF. Here the CDR3 DNA reads TGTGCCAGCAGCCAGTCGCGGGGGGTCACCGGGGAGCTGTTTTTT.

The chain links TRBV11-3 to TRBJ2-7; 9 bases match TRBD1. The CDR3 has 16 amino acids. With 0 bases clipped from V and 3 bases from J, the junction kept 6 bases outside the gene matches. CDR1 SGHNT and CDR2 YENEEA come from the germline V gene. The CDR3 loop reads CASSLDQDRGHYEQYF. The DNA for the CDR3 is TGTGCCAGCAGCTTAGATCAGGACAGGGGCCACTACGAGCAGTACTTC.

This clone was counted a single time. This chain links TRBV3-1 (or the pseudogene TRBV3-2) with TRBJ2-7, with a weak D call TRBD1 (6 bases). CDR3 size: 15 residues. V gave up 6 bases and J gave up 6 bases, with 21 bases separating them. Germline lookup yields CDR1 LGHDT and CDR2 YNNKEL (reference sequence). The CDR3 is CASSPDRTLRIEQYF. The CDR3 DNA is TGTGCCAGCAGTCCCGACAGGACCCTTCGGATCGAGCAGTACTTC.

The chain carries TRBV5-1 and TRBJ2-2, with 8 bases identical to TRBD2. Germline trimming cut 3 bases from V and 2 bases from J; bases unmatched to any gene: 15. This CDR3 has 19 amino acids. Per germline, CDR1 SGHRS and CDR2 YFSETQ. CDR3 region: CASSSDRSSGDINTGELFF. The CDR3 DNA reads TGCGCCAGCAGCTCCGATAGGAGTAGCGGGGACATAAACACCGGGGAGCTGTTTTTT.

V is TRBV28 and J is TRBJ1-5, with TRBD1 as a possible D gene (6 bases). This CDR3 has 14 residues. Germline V gives CDR1 MDHEN, CDR2 SYDVKM. Trimming took off 7 bases at V and 4 bases at J, with 14 bases between the two ends. DNA of the CDR3: TGTGCCAGCAACAGGGACATTAATAATCAGCCCCAGCATTTT. It codes for CASNRDINNQPQHF. The full variable domain, its missing parts supplied by reference TRBV28 and TRBJ1-5, is DVKVTQSSRYLVKRTGEKVFLECVQDMDHENMFWYRQDPGLGLRLIYFSYDVKMKEKGDIPEGYSVSREKKERFSLILESASTNQTSMYLCASNRDINNQPQHFGDGTRLSIL.

The genes are TRBV5-5 and TRBJ2-1; tentative D call: TRBD2 (6 bases). CDR3 length: 15 residues. From germline, CDR1 is SGHKS and CDR2 YYEKEE (reference sequence). Trimming pared 5 bases from V and 5 bases from J, leaving 17 bases between. The CDR3 loop reads CASSLLRGPDNEQFF. The CDR3 nucleotides are TGTGCCAGCAGTCTATTGCGGGGACCTGACAATGAGCAGTTCTTC.

The chain couples TRBV21-1 to TRBJ1-4; the D call TRBD1 from the table was never checked on the DNA. TRBV21-1 is a recognized pseudogene. This CDR3 contains 17 residues. CDR3 bases: TGTGCCAGCAGCGGGGGCGCAGAACCTGCAACTAATGAAAAACTGTTTTTT. Translating gives CASSGGAEPATNEKLFF.

The chain links TRBV7-8 to TRBJ2-2; TRBD2 agrees at 9 bases. J was trimmed by 4 bases and V by 5 bases; bases with no gene match: 8. Germline assignment: CDR1 SGHVS and CDR2 FQNEAQ. This CDR3 spans 16 amino acids. The CDR3, as DNA: TGTGCCAGCAGCCTGCGGGGGGGGCGGAGCACCGGGGAGCTGTTTTTT. It specifies CASSLRGGRSTGELFF.

This chain uses TRBV7-6 with TRBJ1-6; 7 positions match TRBD1. Germline CDR1 is SGHVS and CDR2 is FNYEAQ. V shed 5 bases and J 7 bases; nucleotides not matched to a gene: 2. The CDR3 contains 13 residues. CDR3 coding DNA: TGTGCCAGCAGCCGGGGACAGAATTCACCCCTCCACTTT. Translated, it gives CASSRGQNSPLHF. The full variable domain, with the rest looked up from reference TRBV7-6 and TRBJ1-6, is GAGVSQSPRYKVTKRGQDVALRCDPISGHVSLYWYRQALGQGPEFLTYFNYEAQQDKSGLPNDRFSAERPEGSISTLTIQRTEQRDSAMYRCASSRGQNSPLHFGNGTRLTVT.